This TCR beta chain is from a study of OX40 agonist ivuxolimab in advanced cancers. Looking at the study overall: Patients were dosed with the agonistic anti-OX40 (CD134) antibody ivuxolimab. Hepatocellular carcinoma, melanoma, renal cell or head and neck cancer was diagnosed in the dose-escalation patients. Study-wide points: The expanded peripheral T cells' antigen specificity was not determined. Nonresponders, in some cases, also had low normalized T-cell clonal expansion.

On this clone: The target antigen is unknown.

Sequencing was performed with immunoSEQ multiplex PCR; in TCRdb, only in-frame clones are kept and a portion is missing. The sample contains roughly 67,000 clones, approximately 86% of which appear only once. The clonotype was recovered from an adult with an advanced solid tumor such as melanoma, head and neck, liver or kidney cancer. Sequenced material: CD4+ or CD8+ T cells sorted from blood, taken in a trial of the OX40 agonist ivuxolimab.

CDR3 sequence (DNA): TGTGCCAGCACCTTGGACGGAAACAATGAGCAGTTCTTC. It encodes CASTLDGNNEQFF. V and J are TRBV6-6 and TRBJ2-1; D uncertain. Between the trimmed V and J ends, which lost 7 bases and 5 bases, there was a span of 12 bases. CDR3 length: 13 amino acids. CDR1 is MNHNY and CDR2 is SVGAGI in the germline V gene (reference sequence).